One sample yielded the 7 T cell receptor beta chains listed below, sequenced in a study of cytomegalovirus exposure and HLA in healthy donors. PCR used 60 Vbeta primers and 13 Jbeta primers. Only in-frame clones appear in the TCRdb table, and some are missing; sequencing was by immunoSEQ multiplex PCR. Here the sample spans approximately 130,000 clones, about four fifths being singletons. What was sequenced was PBMCs. The receptors come from a woman in her thirties or forties in good health and CMV-seronegative.

The rearrangement uses TRBV20-1 and TRBJ1-2; no clear D gene. The CDR3 contains 11 residues. Germline V gene lookup returns CDR1 DFQATT and CDR2 SNEGSKA (reference sequence). Trimming removed 5 bases from V and 5 bases from J, with 9 bases in between. CDR3 residues: CSAPGLYGYTF. The CDR3 nucleotides read TGCAGTGCTCCCGGACTGTATGGCTACACCTTC.

This clone was seen a handful of times. The chain is built from TRBV7-9 and TRBJ2-4, with 8 bases aligning to TRBD1. With 5 bases clipped from V and 5 bases from J, the junction kept 2 bases outside the gene matches. The CDR3 spans 13 residues. Germline loops: CDR1 SEHNR, CDR2 FQNEAQ (reference sequence). The CDR3 sequence is CASSGQGENIQYF. CDR3 in DNA: TGTGCCAGCAGCGGACAGGGTGAAAACATTCAGTACTTC. The full variable domain, rest sourced from reference TRBV7-9 and TRBJ2-4, is DTGVSQNPRHKITKRGQNVTFRCDPISEHNRLYWYRQTLGQGPEFLTYFQNEAQLEKSRLLSDRFSAERPKGSFSTLEIQRTEQGDSAMYLCASSGQGENIQYFGAGTRLSVL.

This clone was observed a handful of times. The chain has TRBV6-1 and TRBJ2-3, with 7 bases lining up with TRBD1. The CDR3 loop spans 13 amino acids. The junction had 3 bases not matched to a gene; V was cut back by 6 bases and J by 3 bases. Germline V CDR1 and CDR2: MNHNS, SASEGT. The CDR3 coding sequence is TGTGCCAGCAGCCGACAGGGTACAGATACGCAGTATTTT. This sequence encodes CASSRQGTDTQYF.

The chain has TRBV4-3 and TRBJ2-1, with 7 nucleotides matching TRBD2. CDR1 is LGHNA, CDR2 YSLEER, per germline. The CDR3 extends over 16 amino acids. The J segment lost 2 bases and the V segment lost 0 bases, leaving 4 bases of the junction unmatched. CDR3 DNA sequence: TGCGCCAGCAGCCAAGATTTGAGCGGGGCCTACAATGAGCAGTTCTTC. Translating gives CASSQDLSGAYNEQFF.

This sequence joins TRBV15 and TRBJ2-7, with 8 bases lining up with TRBD2. The germline V gene encodes CDR1 LNHNV and CDR2 YYDKDF (reference sequence). CDR3 length: 13 residues. The junction had 4 bases not matched to a gene; V was cut back by 5 bases and J by 4 bases. The CDR3 sequence is CATSPSGSYEQYF. The CDR3 nucleotides read TGTGCCACCAGCCCCAGCGGGAGTTACGAGCAGTACTTC.

CDR3 sequence: CASSPAGIGEKLFF. CDR3 in DNA: TGTGCCAGCAGCCCCGCGGGGATAGGTGAAAAACTGTTTTTT. The chain links TRBV7-9 to TRBJ1-4, with D hard to call. The CDR3 extends over 14 amino acids. Germline lookup yields CDR1 SEHNR and CDR2 FQNEAQ (reference sequence). With 5 bases removed from V and 7 bases from J, the gap between germline ends came to 14 bases.

This clone has a single count. This chain's CDR3 is CASSPPTGGLNTEAFF. CDR3 sequence (DNA): TGTGCCAGCAGCCCCCCGACAGGGGGCTTGAACACTGAAGCTTTCTTT. The chain joins TRBV7-9 to TRBJ1-1, with 10 bases matching TRBD1. J gave up 0 bases and V 5 bases, and 6 bases lay outside the gene matches. Germline V gene sequence: CDR1 SEHNR, CDR2 FQNEAQ (reference sequence). CDR3 size: 16 residues.